These 28 T cell receptor beta chains were all obtained from the same sample, sequenced in a study of monozygotic twins with inflammatory bowel disease. TCRdb reanalyzed the 5' RACE reads, giving one entry per CDR3 protein sequence and no DNA. The listing contains 110,000 or so distinct CDR3 sequences. Sample: blood. These TCRs come from a human donor with ulcerative colitis or Crohn's disease, or a healthy co-twin of an affected twin (not recorded which).

This sequence joins TRBV5-1 and TRBJ1-1. The CDR3 is made up of 15 amino acids. CDR1 is SGHRS, CDR2 YFSETQ, per germline. CDR3 loop: CASSLVGGLGTEAFF.

This chain connects TRBV10-3 to TRBJ1-4. There are 13 residues in the CDR3. The V gene's germline CDR1 is ENHRY and CDR2 SYGVKD. CDR3 sequence: CAISEEMGEKLFF.

V is TRBV2 and J is TRBJ2-2; TCRdb gives TRBD1 as the D gene, but with no DNA this cannot be confirmed. The CDR3 extends over 16 amino acids. Germline V gene lookup returns CDR1 SNHLY and CDR2 FYNNEI. The CDR3 protein is CASTKTGGADTGELFF.

This chain joins TRBV4-3 and TRBJ1-3. CDR1 LGHNA and CDR2 YSLEER come from the germline V gene. The CDR3 totals 15 residues. CDR3 residues: CASSQDFTSGNTIYF.

The chain has TRBV7-7 and TRBJ2-7; absent DNA, TCRdb's TRBD1 call cannot be checked. Germline loops: CDR1 SSHAT, CDR2 FNYEAQ (reference sequence). The CDR3 length is 14 residues. The CDR3 spells CASSLNREGGEQYF.

The chain employs TRBV6-5 and TRBJ2-1; absent DNA, TCRdb's TRBD2 call cannot be checked. CDR1 and CDR2 (germline): MNHEY, SVGAGI. This CDR3 comprises 17 residues. The CDR3 sequence is CASSTSGGGRSYNEQFF.

The chain recombines TRBV19 with TRBJ2-7; TCRdb proposes TRBD1, but this gene call is untestable without DNA. Germline assignment: CDR1 LNHDA and CDR2 SQIVND (reference sequence). The CDR3 extends over 14 amino acids. Here the CDR3 reads CASSPQGFDYEQYF.

V usage is TRBV3-1 and J usage is TRBJ2-1. The CDR3 sequence is 13 residues long. CDR1 LGHDT and CDR2 YNNKEL come from the germline V gene (reference sequence). CDR3 sequence: CASSQALAGEQFF.

The chain recombines TRBV20-1 with TRBJ1-1; no DNA is available, so the TRBD1 call from TCRdb remains unchecked. The CDR3 runs 12 residues. Germline CDR1 and CDR2: DFQATT and SNEGSKA (reference sequence). CDR3 residues: CSARGQGGLAFF.

The chain joins TRBV7-3 to TRBJ2-3; as DNA is missing, the TRBD2 call by TCRdb cannot be tested. Germline CDR1 SGHTA, CDR2 FQGTGA. The CDR3 contains 19 residues. CDR3 sequence reads: CASSLRAPSLAGVPDTQYF.

The chain is built from TRBV20-1 and TRBJ1-5; TCRdb outputs TRBD1, but without DNA this stays unchecked. Germline V gene data show CDR1 as DFQATT and CDR2 as SNEGSKA (reference sequence). CDR3 length: 19 amino acids. This chain's CDR3 is CSALERGQALSHSNQPQHF.

The V call is TRBV6-2 or TRBV6-3, the J call TRBJ2-2; TCRdb's D call of TRBD2 is untestable without DNA. Per germline, CDR1 MNHEY and CDR2 SVGEGT. The CDR3 loop spans 14 amino acids. Here the CDR3 reads CASSRTSNTGELFF.

The chain couples TRBV6-2 or TRBV6-3 to TRBJ2-1; TCRdb picks TRBD1, but there is no DNA to check that call. The germline V gene has CDR1 MNHEY and CDR2 SVGEGT. The CDR3 is 16 residues long. CDR3 residues: CASKQSPDRRYNEQFF.

The rearrangement links TRBV20-1 to TRBJ2-2; there is no DNA to check the TCRdb D call of TRBD2. The CDR3 loop spans 14 amino acids. Per germline, CDR1 DFQATT and CDR2 SNEGSKA (reference sequence). The CDR3 reads CSAGGTSDTGELFF.

The gene calls are TRBV5-1 and TRBJ2-5. Germline values: CDR1 SGHRS, CDR2 YFSETQ. CDR3 size: 12 residues. CDR3 sequence reads: CASSLDEETQYF.

This chain uses TRBV7-8 with TRBJ1-2; checking the TCRdb D call of TRBD1 is not possible without DNA. The CDR3 is 14 residues long. In germline, CDR1 is SGHVS, CDR2 FQNEAQ. CDR3 in amino acids: CASSFGNAAYGYTF. Full variable domain (rest looked up from reference TRBV7-8 and TRBJ1-2): GAGVSQSPRYKVAKRGQDVALRCDPISGHVSLFWYQQALGQGPEFLTYFQNEAQLDKSGLPSDRFFAERPEGSVSTLKIQRTQQEDSAVYLCASSFGNAAYGYTFGSGTRLTVV.

The genes are TRBV29-1 and TRBJ1-3. This CDR3 has 13 amino acids. Germline V gene data show CDR1 as SQVTM and CDR2 as ANQGSEA. The CDR3 sequence: CSVDSGAGNTIYF.

The chain combines TRBV5-1 with TRBJ2-1; TCRdb returns TRBD1, unconfirmable since there is no DNA. The CDR3 is 13 residues long. The germline gives CDR1 SGHRS, CDR2 YFSETQ. CDR3 amino acids: CASSFGQSKEQFF.

The chain couples TRBV13 to TRBJ1-3; TCRdb calls TRBD1, which cannot be checked without DNA. The germline CDR1 and CDR2 sequences are PRHDT and FYEKMQ (reference sequence). CDR3 length: 16 amino acids. CDR3 residues: CASSPGGGSSGNTIYF.

The J gene is TRBJ2-7, the V gene TRBV20-1; TCRdb selects TRBD2, and the lack of DNA leaves this call unchecked. Per germline, CDR1 DFQATT and CDR2 SNEGSKA (reference sequence). This CDR3 is built from 14 residues. This CDR3 is CSAPPPQGYYEQYF.

The chain employs TRBV4-2 and TRBJ2-3; checking the TCRdb D call of TRBD2 is not possible without DNA. The CDR3 length is 16 residues. CDR1 is LGHNA and CDR2 is YNFKEQ in the germline V gene. CDR3 residues: CASSQDVQAVTDTQYF.

This chain joins TRBV5-1 and TRBJ2-1; TCRdb proposes TRBD2, but this gene call is untestable without DNA. This CDR3 contains 16 residues. CDR1 and CDR2 from the germline V gene are SGHRS and YFSETQ. The CDR3 loop is CASSSSGLAGGNEQFF.

The genes are TRBV19 and TRBJ1-1; checking the TCRdb D call of TRBD1 is not possible without DNA. CDR3 length: 14 residues. Germline values: CDR1 LNHDA, CDR2 SQIVND (reference sequence). CDR3: CASNDRPTHTEAFF.

The CDR3: CASSQSRTSTYNEQFF. The gene calls are TRBV16 and TRBJ2-1; TCRdb calls TRBD2, which cannot be checked without DNA. CDR3 size: 16 residues. Germline CDR1 is KGHSY and CDR2 is FQNENV.

The genes are TRBV19 and TRBJ2-3; the TCRdb call, TRBD1, lacks DNA for checking. The CDR3 contains 15 residues. CDR1 is LNHDA, CDR2 SQIVND, per germline (reference sequence). CDR3 sequence: CASTPWMGREDTQYF.

This chain links TRBV9 with TRBJ1-5. This CDR3 has 14 residues. Per the germline V gene, CDR1 is SGDLS and CDR2 is YYNGEE. The CDR3 reads CASSVGFGNQPQHF.

The chain uses TRBV7-8 and TRBJ1-5; TCRdb outputs TRBD1, but without DNA this stays unchecked. Germline assignment: CDR1 SGHVS and CDR2 FQNEAQ. The CDR3 is made up of 15 amino acids. CDR3: CASSLEAASNQPQHF.

The chain combines TRBV11-2 with TRBJ2-7; checking the TCRdb D call of TRBD1 is not possible without DNA. CDR1 is SGHAT, CDR2 FQNNGV, per germline. The CDR3 is 16 amino acids. CDR3 protein: CASSPSGAGTSYEQYF. Complete variable domain (other parts from reference TRBV11-2 and TRBJ2-7): EAGVAQSPRYKIIEKRQSVAFWCNPISGHATLYWYQQILGQGPKLLIQFQNNGVVDDSQLPKDRFSAERLKGVDSTLKIQPAKLEDSAVYLCASSPSGAGTSYEQYFGPGTRLTVT.